This passage covers 4 T cell receptor beta chains from one sample sequenced in a study of blood T cell repertoires in COVID-19. The assay was immunoSEQ multiplex PCR, and TCRdb's table has in-frame clones only and misses some. This table has about 130,000 clones, 80% appearing once. Material for sequencing was peripheral blood. The receptors stem from a man aged 65-85 years with acute or convalescent COVID-19.

This rearrangement joins TRBV25-1 to TRBJ1-1; D call uncertain. Trimming took off 2 bases at V and 1 base at J, with 8 bases between the two ends. Germline CDR1 MGHDK, CDR2 SYGVNS. This CDR3 is built from 14 residues. The CDR3 DNA is TGTGCCAGCAGTGAAAGCGGCAGGAACACTGAAGCTTTCTTT. It yields the protein CASSESGRNTEAFF.

The gene calls are TRBV5-6 and TRBJ2-5, with 12 bases lining up with TRBD2. The CDR3 runs to 15 residues. The trim removed 4 bases at V and 3 bases at J, leaving 4 bases unmatched. Germline lookup yields CDR1 SGHDT and CDR2 YYEEEE. As DNA, the CDR3 is TGTGCCAGCAGCACCGGACTAGCGGGGAAAGAGACCCAGTACTTC. Translated, it gives CASSTGLAGKETQYF.

The chain is built from TRBV2 and TRBJ2-2; D not certain. The V end lost 7 bases, the J end lost 1 base, and 7 bases lay between the germline ends. CDR1 SNHLY and CDR2 FYNNEI come from the germline V gene. CDR3 size: 13 residues. The CDR3 here is CASNFRNTGELFF. The CDR3 DNA follows: TGTGCCAGCAATTTCAGGAACACCGGGGAGCTGTTTTTT.

V gene TRBV19 combines with J gene TRBJ1-1; no firm D call. V lost 7 bases and J 3 bases, leaving 12 bases between the germline ends. This CDR3 region has 13 residues. Looked up from germline, CDR1 is LNHDA and CDR2 is SQIVND (reference sequence). CDR3 sequence: CASNLNGYTEAFF. CDR3 sequence (DNA): TGTGCCAGTAACTTAAACGGTTACACTGAAGCTTTCTTT.